This T cell receptor beta chain emerged from a study of cytomegalovirus exposure and HLA in healthy donors. The study's findings and limits: As was reported, the classifier diagnosed cytomegalovirus status with high specificity and sensitivity.

While the first cohort had 600 to 750 subjects, the donors belonged to the separate validation cohort of over a hundred subjects. Here immunoSEQ multiplex PCR was the method, and the copy in TCRdb shows in-frame clones only, minus some. The table shows about 150,000 clones, with approximately 90% occurring only once. With 1 base removed from V and 0 bases from J, the gap between germline ends came to 14 bases. Germline V lookup: CDR1 SGHRS, CDR2 YFSETQ. The CDR3 sequence is 17 residues long. Concerning this clone itself: The antigen remains undetermined.

Source material: PBMCs. The clonotype was recovered from a woman aged 25 to 39 in good health and CMV-seropositive. V and J are TRBV5-1 and TRBJ1-3, with D hard to call. CDR3 coding DNA: TGCGCCAGCAGCTTGACGGGGTCCCAGCCCTCTGGAAACACCATATATTTT. It is translated as CASSLTGSQPSGNTIYF.